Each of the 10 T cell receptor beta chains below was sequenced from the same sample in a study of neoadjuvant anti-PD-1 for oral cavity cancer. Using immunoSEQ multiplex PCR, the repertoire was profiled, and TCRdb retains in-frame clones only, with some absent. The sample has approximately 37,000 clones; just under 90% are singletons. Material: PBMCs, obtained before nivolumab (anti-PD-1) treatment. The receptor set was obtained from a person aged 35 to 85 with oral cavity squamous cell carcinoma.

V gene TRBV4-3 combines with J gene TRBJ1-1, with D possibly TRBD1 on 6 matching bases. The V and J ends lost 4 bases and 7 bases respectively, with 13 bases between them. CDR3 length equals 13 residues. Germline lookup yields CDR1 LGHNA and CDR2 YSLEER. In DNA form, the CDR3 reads TGCGCCAGCAGCCGCGAGACAGGACGTGAAGCTTTCTTT. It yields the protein CASSRETGREAFF.

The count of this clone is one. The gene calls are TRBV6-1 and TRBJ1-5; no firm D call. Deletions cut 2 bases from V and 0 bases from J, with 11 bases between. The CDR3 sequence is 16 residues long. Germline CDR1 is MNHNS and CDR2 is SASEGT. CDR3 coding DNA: TGTGCCAGCAGTGAATTGGCAGGCTATAGCAATCAGCCCCAGCATTTT. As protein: CASSELAGYSNQPQHF.

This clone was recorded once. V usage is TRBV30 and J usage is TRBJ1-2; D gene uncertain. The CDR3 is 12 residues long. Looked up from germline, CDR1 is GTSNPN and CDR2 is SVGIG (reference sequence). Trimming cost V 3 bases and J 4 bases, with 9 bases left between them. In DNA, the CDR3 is TGTGCCTGGAGAGGTATGGTCTATGGCTACACCTTC. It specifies CAWRGMVYGYTF.

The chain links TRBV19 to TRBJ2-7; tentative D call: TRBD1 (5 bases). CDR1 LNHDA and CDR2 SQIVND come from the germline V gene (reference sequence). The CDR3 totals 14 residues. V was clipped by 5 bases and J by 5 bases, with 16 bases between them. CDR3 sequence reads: CASSQVGRAHEQYF. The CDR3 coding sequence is TGTGCCAGTAGTCAAGTCGGCAGGGCCCACGAGCAGTACTTC.

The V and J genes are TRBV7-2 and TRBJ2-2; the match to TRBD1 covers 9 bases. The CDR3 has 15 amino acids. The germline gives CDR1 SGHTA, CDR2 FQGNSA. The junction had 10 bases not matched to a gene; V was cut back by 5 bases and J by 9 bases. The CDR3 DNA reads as TGTGCCAGCAGCCGACAGGGGGGGGGCCCCAGGGAGCTGTTTTTT. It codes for CASSRQGGGPRELFF.

DNA for the CDR3: TGTGCCAGCAGCTTAGAAAGGAATCAGCCCCAGCATTTT. Encoded protein: CASSLERNQPQHF. The genes are TRBV11-2 and TRBJ1-5; the D is unclear. This CDR3 comprises 13 residues. Looked up from germline, CDR1 is SGHAT and CDR2 is FQNNGV. V lost 0 bases and J 4 bases, leaving 4 bases between the germline ends.

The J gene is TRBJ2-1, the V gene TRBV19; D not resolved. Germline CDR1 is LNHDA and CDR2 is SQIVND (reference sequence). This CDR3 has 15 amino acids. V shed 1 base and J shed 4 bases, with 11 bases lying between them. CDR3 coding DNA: TGTGCCAGTAGTATAGCAGAGAACCGTTACAATGAGCAGTTCTTC. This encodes CASSIAENRYNEQFF.

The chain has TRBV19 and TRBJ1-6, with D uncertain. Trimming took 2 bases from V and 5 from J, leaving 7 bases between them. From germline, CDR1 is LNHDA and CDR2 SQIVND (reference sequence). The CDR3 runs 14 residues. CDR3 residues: CASSISRNNSPLHF. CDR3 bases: TGTGCCAGTAGTATAAGCCGGAATAATTCACCCCTCCACTTT.

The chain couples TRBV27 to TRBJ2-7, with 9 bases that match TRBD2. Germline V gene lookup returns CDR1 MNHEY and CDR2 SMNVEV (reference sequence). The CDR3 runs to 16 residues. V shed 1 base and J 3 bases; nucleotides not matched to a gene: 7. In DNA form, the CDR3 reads TGTGCCAGCAGTTTATACGCTAGCGGGGAGATCTACGAGCAGTACTTC. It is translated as CASSLYASGEIYEQYF.

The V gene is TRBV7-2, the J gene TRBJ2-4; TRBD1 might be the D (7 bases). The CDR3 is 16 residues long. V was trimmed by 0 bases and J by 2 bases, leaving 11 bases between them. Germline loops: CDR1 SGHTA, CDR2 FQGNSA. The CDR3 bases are TGTGCCAGCAGCTTAGCGGAGGGGGCCCCCAAAAACATTCAGTACTTC. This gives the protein CASSLAEGAPKNIQYF.